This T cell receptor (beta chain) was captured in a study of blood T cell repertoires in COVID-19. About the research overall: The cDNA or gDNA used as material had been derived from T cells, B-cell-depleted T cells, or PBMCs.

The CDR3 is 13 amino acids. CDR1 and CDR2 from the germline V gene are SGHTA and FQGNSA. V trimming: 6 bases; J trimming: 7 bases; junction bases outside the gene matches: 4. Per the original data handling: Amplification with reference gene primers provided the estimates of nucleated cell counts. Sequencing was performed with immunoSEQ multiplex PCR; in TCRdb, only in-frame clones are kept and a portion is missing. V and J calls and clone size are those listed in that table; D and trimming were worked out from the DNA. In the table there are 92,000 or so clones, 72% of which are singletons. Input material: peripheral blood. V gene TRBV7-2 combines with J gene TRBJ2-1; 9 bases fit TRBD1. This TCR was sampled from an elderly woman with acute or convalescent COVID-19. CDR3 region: CASSWDRVNEQFF. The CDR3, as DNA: TGTGCCAGCAGTTGGGACAGGGTAAATGAGCAGTTCTTC.